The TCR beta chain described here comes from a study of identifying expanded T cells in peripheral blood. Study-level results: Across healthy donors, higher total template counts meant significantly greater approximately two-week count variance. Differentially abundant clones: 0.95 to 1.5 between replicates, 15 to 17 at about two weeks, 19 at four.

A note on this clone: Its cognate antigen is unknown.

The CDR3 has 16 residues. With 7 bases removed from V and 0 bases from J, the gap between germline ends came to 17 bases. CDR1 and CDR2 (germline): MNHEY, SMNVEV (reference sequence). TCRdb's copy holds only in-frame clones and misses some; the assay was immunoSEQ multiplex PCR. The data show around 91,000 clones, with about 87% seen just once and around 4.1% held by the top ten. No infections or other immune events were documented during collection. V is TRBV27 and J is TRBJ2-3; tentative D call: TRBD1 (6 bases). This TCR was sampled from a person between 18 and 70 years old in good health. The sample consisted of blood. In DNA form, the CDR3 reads TGTGCCAGCAAGGTGTGGCAGGGGTTTAGCACAGATACGCAGTATTTT. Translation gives CASKVWQGFSTDTQYF.